This entry features one T cell receptor (beta chain) sequence. Its antigen is as yet unknown. This sample was taken from a study of T cell responses to AZD1222 COVID-19 vaccine. Overall study: The study pooled second doses at about 4 or about 12 weeks. Findings and caveats of the study: Receipt of two AZD1222 doses was followed by a rise in Spike-specific TCR breadth and depth. Targeting of unmutated variant regions was reportedly seen in nearly half of spike-specific TCRs. White British donors predominated, females outnumbered males, and clonal diversity was possibly underestimated.

Assay used: immunoSEQ multiplex PCR; TCRdb lists only in-frame clones, some missing. The repertoire holds 130,000 to 150,000 clones, 89% seen once, with approximately 5.1% in the top ten. The CDR3 has 15 residues. Trimming removed 4 bases from V and 5 bases from J; junction bases left unmatched: 9. CDR1 GTSNPN and CDR2 SVGIG come from the germline V gene (reference sequence). The material sequenced was peripheral blood, taken on day 0 of AZD1222 vaccination. V is TRBV30 and J is TRBJ1-4; the match to TRBD1 covers 8 bases. The clonotype was recovered from an adult in good health. CDR3 amino acids: CAWKGWGQANEKLFF. The CDR3 DNA reads TGTGCCTGGAAGGGGTGGGGACAGGCGAATGAAAAACTGTTTTTT.